Sequencing of this TCR beta chain was carried out in a study of shared clonotypes between healthy human individuals. Investigators spread the genomic DNA of each subset evenly over several immunoSEQ plates. The assay was immunoSEQ multiplex PCR, and TCRdb's table has in-frame clones only and misses some. The data hold approximately 710,000 clones, with 90% observed a single time. V shed 5 bases and J shed 2 bases, with 10 bases lying between them. Germline V CDR1 and CDR2: LNHDA, SQIVND (reference sequence). The CDR3 is 14 residues long. Sequencing input: memory CD8+ T cells from PBMCs. As to subset: CD45RO+ cells pooled with CCR7-negative TemRA cells. The TCR originated in a man between 18 and 29 years old in good health. Some clones in this sample may be carry-over from other donors' samples. The chain combines TRBV19 with TRBJ1-5; tentatively, D is TRBD1 (6 bases). The CDR3 coding sequence is TGTGCCAGTAGTGTACCAGGGGGCAATCAGCCCCAGCATTTT. Its protein is CASSVPGGNQPQHF.